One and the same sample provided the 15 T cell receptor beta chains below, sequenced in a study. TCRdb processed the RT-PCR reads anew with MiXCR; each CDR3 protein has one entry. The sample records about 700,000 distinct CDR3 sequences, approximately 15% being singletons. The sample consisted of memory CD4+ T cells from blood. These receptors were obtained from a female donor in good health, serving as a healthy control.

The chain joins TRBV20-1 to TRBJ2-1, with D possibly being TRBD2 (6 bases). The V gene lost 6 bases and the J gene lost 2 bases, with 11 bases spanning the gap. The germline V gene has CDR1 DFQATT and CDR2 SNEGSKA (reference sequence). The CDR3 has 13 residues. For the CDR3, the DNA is TGCAGTGCAGCCGGGAGTCCCTACAATGAGCAGTTCTTC. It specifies CSAAGSPYNEQFF.

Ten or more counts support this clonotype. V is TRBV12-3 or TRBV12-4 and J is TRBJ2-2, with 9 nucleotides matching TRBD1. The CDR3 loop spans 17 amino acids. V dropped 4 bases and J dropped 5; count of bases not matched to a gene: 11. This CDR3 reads CASSSLPGTGTTGELFF. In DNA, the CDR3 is TGTGCCAGCAGTTCTCTTCCCGGGACAGGGACAACCGGGGAGCTGTTTTTT.

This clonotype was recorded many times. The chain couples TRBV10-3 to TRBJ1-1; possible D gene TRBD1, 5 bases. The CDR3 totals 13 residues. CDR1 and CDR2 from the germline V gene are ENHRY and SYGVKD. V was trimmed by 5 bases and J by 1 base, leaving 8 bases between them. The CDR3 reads CAISPGQNTEAFF. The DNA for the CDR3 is TGTGCCATCAGTCCAGGACAGAACACTGAAGCTTTCTTT.

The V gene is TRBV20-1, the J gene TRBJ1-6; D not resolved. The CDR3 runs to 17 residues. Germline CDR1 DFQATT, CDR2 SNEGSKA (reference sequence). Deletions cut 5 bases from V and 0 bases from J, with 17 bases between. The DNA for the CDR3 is TGCAGTGCTCGAATGACTTGGGAGAGCTCCTATAATTCACCCCTCCACTTT. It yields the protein CSARMTWESSYNSPLHF.

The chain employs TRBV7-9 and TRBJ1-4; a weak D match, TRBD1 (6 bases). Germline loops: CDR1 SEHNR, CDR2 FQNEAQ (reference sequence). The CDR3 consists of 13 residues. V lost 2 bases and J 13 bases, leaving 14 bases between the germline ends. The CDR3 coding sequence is TGTGCCAGCAGCTTACCAGGACAGCCCGCACTGTTTTTT. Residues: CASSLPGQPALFF.

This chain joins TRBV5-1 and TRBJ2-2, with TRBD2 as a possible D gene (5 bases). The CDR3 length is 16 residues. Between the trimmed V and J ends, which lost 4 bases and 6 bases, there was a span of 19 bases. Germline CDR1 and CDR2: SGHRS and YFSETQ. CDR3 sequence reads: CASSAQLGDGAGELFF. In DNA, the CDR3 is TGCGCCAGCAGCGCCCAACTAGGAGACGGGGCCGGGGAGCTGTTTTTT.

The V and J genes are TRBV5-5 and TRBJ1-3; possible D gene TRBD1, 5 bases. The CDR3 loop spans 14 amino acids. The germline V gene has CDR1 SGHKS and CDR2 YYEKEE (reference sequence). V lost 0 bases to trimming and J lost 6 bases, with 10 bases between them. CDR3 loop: CASSLVGDKNTIYF. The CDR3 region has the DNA TGTGCCAGCAGCTTGGTAGGGGATAAAAACACCATATATTTT.

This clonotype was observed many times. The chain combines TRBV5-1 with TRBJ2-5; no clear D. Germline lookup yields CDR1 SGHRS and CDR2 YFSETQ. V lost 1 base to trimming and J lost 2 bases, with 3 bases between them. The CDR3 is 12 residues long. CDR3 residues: CASSLQQETQYF. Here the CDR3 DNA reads TGCGCCAGCAGCTTGCAACAAGAGACCCAGTACTTC.

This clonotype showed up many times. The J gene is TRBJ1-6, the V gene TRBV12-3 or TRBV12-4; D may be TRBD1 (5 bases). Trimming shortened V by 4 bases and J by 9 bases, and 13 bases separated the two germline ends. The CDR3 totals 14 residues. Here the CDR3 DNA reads TGTGCCAGCAGTTGGGGGGATTACGCTTCACCCCTCCACTTT. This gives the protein CASSWGDYASPLHF.

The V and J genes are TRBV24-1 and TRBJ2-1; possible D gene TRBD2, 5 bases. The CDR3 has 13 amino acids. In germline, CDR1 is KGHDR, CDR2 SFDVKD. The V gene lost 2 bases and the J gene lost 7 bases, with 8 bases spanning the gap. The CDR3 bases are TGTGCCACCAGTGATTCGGGAACTAATGAGCAGTTCTTC. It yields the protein CATSDSGTNEQFF.

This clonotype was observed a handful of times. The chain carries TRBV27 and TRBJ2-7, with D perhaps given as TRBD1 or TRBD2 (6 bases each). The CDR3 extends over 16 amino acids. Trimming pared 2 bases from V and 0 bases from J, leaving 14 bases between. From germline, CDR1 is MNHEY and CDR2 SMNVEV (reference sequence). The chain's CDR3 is CASSLRRDTSSYEQYF. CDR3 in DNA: TGTGCCAGCAGTTTAAGGCGGGACACAAGCTCCTACGAGCAGTACTTC.

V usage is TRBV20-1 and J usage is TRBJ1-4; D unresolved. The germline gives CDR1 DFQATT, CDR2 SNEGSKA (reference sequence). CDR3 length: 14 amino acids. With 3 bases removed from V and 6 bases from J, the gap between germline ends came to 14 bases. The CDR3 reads CSARSQPSDEKLFF. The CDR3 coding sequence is TGCAGTGCTAGGAGTCAGCCCTCTGATGAAAAACTGTTTTTT.

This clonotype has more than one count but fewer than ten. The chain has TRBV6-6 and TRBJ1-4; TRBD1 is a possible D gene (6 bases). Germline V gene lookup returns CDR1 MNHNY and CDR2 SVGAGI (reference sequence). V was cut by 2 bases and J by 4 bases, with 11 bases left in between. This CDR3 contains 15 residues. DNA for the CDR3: TGTGCCAGCAGTTACGGGGGGGGGCGTAATGAAAAACTGTTTTTT. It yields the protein CASSYGGGRNEKLFF.

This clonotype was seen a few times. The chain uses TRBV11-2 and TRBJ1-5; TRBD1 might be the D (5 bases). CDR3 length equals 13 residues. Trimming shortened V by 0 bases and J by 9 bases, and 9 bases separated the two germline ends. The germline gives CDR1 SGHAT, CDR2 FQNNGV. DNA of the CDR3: TGTGCCAGCAGCTTAGATGGGGCGGGGCCCCAGCATTTT. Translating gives CASSLDGAGPQHF.

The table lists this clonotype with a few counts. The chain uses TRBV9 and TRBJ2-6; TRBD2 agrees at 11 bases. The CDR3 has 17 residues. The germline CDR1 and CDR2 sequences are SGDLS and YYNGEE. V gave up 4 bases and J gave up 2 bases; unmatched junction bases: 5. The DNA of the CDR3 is TGTGCCAGCAGCATCGGGACTAGCGGAACTGGGGCCAACGTCCTGACTTTC. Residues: CASSIGTSGTGANVLTF.